This paragraph reports one TCR beta chain. Time point meaning: recipient sample about 28 days before transplant, after cytoreduction. Blood collection times were about day -28 and days 30, 100, 180 posttransplant. These data come from a study of T cell clonotyping in hematopoietic cell transplantation. The V gene's germline CDR1 is SGHRS and CDR2 YFSETQ. The CDR3 runs 16 residues. Trimming removed 4 bases at V and 0 bases at J, with 14 bases between. Using immunoSEQ multiplex PCR, the repertoire was profiled, and TCRdb retains in-frame clones only, with some absent. The sample yields about 49,000 clones, more than 75% seen once.

Material: peripheral blood mononuclear cells, obtained before stem cell transplant. The receptor comes from a man in his sixties with biphenotypic leukemia. Some clones in this sample may be carry-over from other donors' samples. The V call is TRBV5-1, the J call TRBJ1-3; D perhaps matches TRBD1 (5 bases). This CDR3 is CASSPAGTGSGNTIYF. The CDR3, as DNA: TGCGCCAGCAGCCCTGCGGGAACAGGCTCTGGAAACACCATATATTTT.